This T cell receptor beta chain was sequenced for a study of shared clonotypes between healthy human individuals. Regarding the study as a whole: Investigators expected sequencing depth to affect clonotype sharing among donors.

Trimming removed 4 bases at V and 0 bases at J, with 10 bases between. Germline loops: CDR1 MGHRA, CDR2 YSYEKL. CDR3 length: 14 amino acids. Measured with immunoSEQ multiplex PCR; TCRdb has only the in-frame clones, and not every one. The sample has around 300,000 clones; around 87% are singletons. As for this clone: Its antigen is currently unknown.

The V gene is TRBV4-1, the J gene TRBJ2-7; D is unclear. The material sequenced was memory CD8+ T cells sorted from blood. Subset given: CD45RO+ cells pooled with CCR7-negative TemRA cells. This receptor was identified in a man younger than 35 in good health. The CDR3 nucleotides are TGCGCCAGCAGCCGTCTCCCGCCCTCCTACGAGCAGTACTTC. Translated: CASSRLPPSYEQYF.